The 9 T cell receptor beta chains reported below all come from one sample, sequenced in a study of OX40 agonist ivuxolimab in advanced cancers. Sequencing was performed with immunoSEQ multiplex PCR; in TCRdb, only in-frame clones are kept and a portion is missing. The data show around 62,000 clones, roughly 91% seen once. The input for sequencing was CD4+ or CD8+ T cells sorted from blood, taken in a trial of the OX40 agonist ivuxolimab. The receptors were sampled from an adult with an advanced solid tumor such as melanoma, head and neck, liver or kidney cancer.

This clone was seen just once. This chain links TRBV5-1 with TRBJ1-6; a possible D gene is TRBD1 (5 bases). The CDR3 contains 15 residues. The V gene lost 3 bases and the J gene lost 3 bases, with 10 bases spanning the gap. The germline gives CDR1 SGHRS, CDR2 YFSETQ. In DNA, the CDR3 is TGCGCCAGCAGCTCCGACAGCCTCTATAATTCACCCCTCCACTTT. Translation: CASSSDSLYNSPLHF.

V usage is TRBV19 and J usage is TRBJ1-3; 7 nucleotides align to TRBD1. The germline V gene encodes CDR1 LNHDA and CDR2 SQIVND (reference sequence). Unmatched junction bases numbered 11, after V lost 5 bases and J lost 4 bases. The CDR3 extends over 16 amino acids. For the CDR3, the DNA is TGTGCCAGTAGTCCGCAACACAGGGGAAGGGGAAACACCATATATTTT. Its translation is CASSPQHRGRGNTIYF.

The chain combines TRBV27 with TRBJ1-1; perhaps TRBD1 as D (6 bases). Germline assignment: CDR1 MNHEY and CDR2 SMNVEV (reference sequence). The CDR3 sequence is 14 residues long. Trimming cost V 2 bases and J 3 bases, with 10 bases left between them. CDR3 coding DNA: TGTGCCAGCAGTTTAAAGGGGGGGTACACTGAAGCTTTCTTT. The encoded protein is CASSLKGGYTEAFF.

The chain's CDR3 is CASSFDRIGNQPQHF. The CDR3 bases are TGTGCCAGCAGCTTCGACAGAATCGGCAATCAGCCCCAGCATTTT. The chain recombines TRBV7-8 with TRBJ1-5; D is possibly TRBD1 (5 bases). Germline lookup yields CDR1 SGHVS and CDR2 FQNEAQ. The CDR3 spans 15 residues. Trimming left V 3 bases short and J 2 bases short, with 11 bases between.

This chain links TRBV6-5 with TRBJ2-5, with D perhaps TRBD1 (5 bases). TRBJ2-7 matches the DNA end more closely, so the J call is doubtful. CDR3 length: 12 amino acids. Germline-derived CDR1 and CDR2 are MNHEY and SVGAGI. The chain's CDR3 is CASRGRSYEQYF. The DNA of the CDR3 is TGTGCCAGCAGGGGGCGTTCCTACGAGCAGTACTTC.

The V and J genes are TRBV14 and TRBJ2-3; possibly TRBD2 for D (6 bases). CDR1 is SGHDN, CDR2 FVKESK, per germline. V lost 5 bases, J lost 0 bases, and 12 bases lay in between. The CDR3 sequence is 15 residues long. CDR3 protein: CASSAGRPSTDTQYF. The CDR3 region has the DNA TGTGCCAGCAGCGCGGGGCGACCAAGCACAGATACGCAGTATTTT. The complete variable domain, with remaining parts taken from reference TRBV14 and TRBJ2-3, reads EAGVTQFPSHSVIEKGQTVTLRCDPISGHDNLYWYRRVMGKEIKFLLHFVKESKQDESGMPNNRFLAERTGGTYSTLKVQPAELEDSGVYFCASSAGRPSTDTQYFGPGTRLTVL.

This chain joins TRBV7-9 and TRBJ2-3; D not resolved. The CDR3 loop spans 12 amino acids. V was pared by 4 bases and J by 1 base, with 3 bases between. The germline V gene has CDR1 SEHNR and CDR2 FQNEAQ (reference sequence). The CDR3 sequence is CASSSRTDTQYF. Here the CDR3 DNA reads TGTGCCAGCAGCTCCCGCACAGATACGCAGTATTTT.

This chain connects TRBV28 to TRBJ1-1, with a tentative D call TRBD1 (6 bases). CDR3 size: 12 residues. V was clipped by 3 bases and J by 8 bases, with 10 bases between them. Germline V gene lookup returns CDR1 MDHEN and CDR2 SYDVKM. The CDR3 spells CASSFRDREAFF. CDR3 in DNA: TGTGCCAGCAGTTTTAGAGACAGGGAAGCTTTCTTT. The whole variable domain, filled in from reference TRBV28 and TRBJ1-1, reads DVKVTQSSRYLVKRTGEKVFLECVQDMDHENMFWYRQDPGLGLRLIYFSYDVKMKEKGDIPEGYSVSREKKERFSLILESASTNQTSMYLCASSFRDREAFFGQGTRLTVV.

About this clone itself: Additional DNA sequences in this sample encode the identical CDR3. V is TRBV4-3 and J is TRBJ2-2, with 13 bases matching TRBD2. The CDR3 contains 18 residues. Germline lookup yields CDR1 LGHNA and CDR2 YSLEER. V lost 1 base to trimming and J lost 0 bases; unmatched junction nucleotides: 2. CDR3 DNA sequence: TGCGCCAGCAGCCAAGGGACTAGCGGGGGAACGAACACCGGGGAGCTGTTTTTT. This translates into CASSQGTSGGTNTGELFF.